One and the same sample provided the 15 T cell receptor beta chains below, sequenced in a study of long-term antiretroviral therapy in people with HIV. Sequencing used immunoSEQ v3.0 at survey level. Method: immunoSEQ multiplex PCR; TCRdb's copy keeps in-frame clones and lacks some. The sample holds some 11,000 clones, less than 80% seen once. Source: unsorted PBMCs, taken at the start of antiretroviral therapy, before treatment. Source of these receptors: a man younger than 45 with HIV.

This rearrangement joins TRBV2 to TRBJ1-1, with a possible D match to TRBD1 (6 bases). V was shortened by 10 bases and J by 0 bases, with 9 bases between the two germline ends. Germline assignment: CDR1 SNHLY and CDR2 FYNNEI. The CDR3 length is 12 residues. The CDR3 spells CATGQMNTEAFF. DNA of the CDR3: TGTGCCACCGGACAGATGAACACTGAAGCTTTCTTT.

The CDR3 bases are TGTGCCAGCAGCTTAGGAGCGGGAGCCCTCCAAGAGACCCAGTACTTC. It specifies CASSLGAGALQETQYF. The chain is built from TRBV7-2 and TRBJ2-5, with 8 bases fitting TRBD2. Germline trimming cut 1 base from V and 1 base from J; bases unmatched to any gene: 5. Germline-derived CDR1 and CDR2 are SGHTA and FQGNSA. There are 16 residues in the CDR3.

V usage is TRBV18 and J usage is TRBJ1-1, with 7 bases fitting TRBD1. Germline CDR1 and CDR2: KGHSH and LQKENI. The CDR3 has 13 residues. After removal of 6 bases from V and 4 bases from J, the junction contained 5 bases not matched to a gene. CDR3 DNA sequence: TGTGCCAGCTCTCTCAACAGGGGCACTGAAGCTTTCTTT. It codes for CASSLNRGTEAFF.

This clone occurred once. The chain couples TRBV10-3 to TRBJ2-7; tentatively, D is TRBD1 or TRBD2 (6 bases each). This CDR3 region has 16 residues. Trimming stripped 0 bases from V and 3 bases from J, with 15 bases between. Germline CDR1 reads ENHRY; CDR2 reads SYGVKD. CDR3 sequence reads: CAISESWGAPLYEQYF. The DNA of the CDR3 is TGTGCCATCAGTGAGTCGTGGGGGGCCCCTCTCTACGAGCAGTACTTC.

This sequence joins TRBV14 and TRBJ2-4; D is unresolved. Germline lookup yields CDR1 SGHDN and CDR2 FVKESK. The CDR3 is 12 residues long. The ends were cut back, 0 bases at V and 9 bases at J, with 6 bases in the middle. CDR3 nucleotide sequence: TGTGCCAGCAGCCAAGATAGGACCATTCAGTACTTC. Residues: CASSQDRTIQYF.

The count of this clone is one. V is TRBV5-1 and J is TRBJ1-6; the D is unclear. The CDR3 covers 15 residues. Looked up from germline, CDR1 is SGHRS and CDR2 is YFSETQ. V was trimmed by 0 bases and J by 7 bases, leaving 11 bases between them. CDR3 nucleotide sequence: TGCGCCAGCAGCTTGGGGCCGGGCCCCAATTCACCCCTCCACTTT. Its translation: CASSLGPGPNSPLHF.

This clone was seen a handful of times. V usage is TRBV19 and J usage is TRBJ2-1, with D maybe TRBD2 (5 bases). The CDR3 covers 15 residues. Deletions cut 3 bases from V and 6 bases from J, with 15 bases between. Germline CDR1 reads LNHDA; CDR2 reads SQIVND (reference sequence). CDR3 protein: CASSIGVGVGNEQFF. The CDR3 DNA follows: TGTGCCAGTAGTATTGGGGTGGGAGTAGGCAATGAGCAGTTCTTC.

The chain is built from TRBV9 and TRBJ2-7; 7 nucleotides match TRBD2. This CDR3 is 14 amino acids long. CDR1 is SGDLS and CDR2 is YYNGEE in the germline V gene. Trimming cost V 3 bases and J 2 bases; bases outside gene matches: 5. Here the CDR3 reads CASSGGSGPYEQYF. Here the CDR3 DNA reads TGTGCCAGCAGCGGCGGGAGCGGCCCCTACGAGCAGTACTTC.

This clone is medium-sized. The CDR3: CASSQAGLAGSEQFF. In nucleotides, the CDR3 is TGCGCCAGCAGCCAAGCGGGACTAGCGGGGTCTGAGCAGTTCTTC. This chain connects TRBV4-1 to TRBJ2-1; 13 bases line up with TRBD2. The CDR3 is 15 amino acids. The germline CDR1 and CDR2 sequences are MGHRA and YSYEKL. The junction had 3 bases not matched to a gene; V was cut back by 1 base and J by 9 bases.

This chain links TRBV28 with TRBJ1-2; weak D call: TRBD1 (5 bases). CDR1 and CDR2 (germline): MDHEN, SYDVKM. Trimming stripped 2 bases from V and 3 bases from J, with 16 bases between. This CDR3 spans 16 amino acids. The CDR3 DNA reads TGTGCCAGCAGTTTACTCGCCAGGGTTTTTGACTATGGCTACACCTTC. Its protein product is CASSLLARVFDYGYTF.

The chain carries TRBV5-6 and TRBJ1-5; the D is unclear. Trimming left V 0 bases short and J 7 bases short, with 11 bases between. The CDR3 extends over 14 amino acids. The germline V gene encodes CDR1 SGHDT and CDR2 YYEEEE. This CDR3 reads CASSLGHGGQPQHF. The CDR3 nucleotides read TGTGCCAGCAGCTTGGGACACGGTGGGCAGCCCCAGCATTTT.

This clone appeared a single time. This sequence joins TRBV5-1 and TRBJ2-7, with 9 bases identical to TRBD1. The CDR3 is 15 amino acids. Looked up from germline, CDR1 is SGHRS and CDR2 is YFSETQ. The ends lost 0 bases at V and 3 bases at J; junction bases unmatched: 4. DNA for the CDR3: TGCGCCAGCAGCTTGGGTGGGACAGGGTTCTACGAGCAGTACTTC. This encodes CASSLGGTGFYEQYF.

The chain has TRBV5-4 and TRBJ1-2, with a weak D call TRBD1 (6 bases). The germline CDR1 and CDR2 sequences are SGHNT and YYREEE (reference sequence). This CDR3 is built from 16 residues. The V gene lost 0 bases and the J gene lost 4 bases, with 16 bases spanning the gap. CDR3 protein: CASSLGRGTSLYGYTF. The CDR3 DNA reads TGTGCCAGCAGCTTGGGTCGTGGGACATCGCTCTATGGCTACACCTTC. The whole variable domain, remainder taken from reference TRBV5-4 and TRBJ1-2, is ETGVTQSPTHLIKTRGQQVTLRCSSQSGHNTVSWYQQALGQGPQFIFQYYREEENGRGNFPPRFSGLQFPNYSSELNVNALELDDSALYLCASSLGRGTSLYGYTFGSGTRLTVV.

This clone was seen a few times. CDR3 sequence reads: CASSYGASGSSGELFF. In nucleotides, the CDR3 is TGTGCCAGCAGTTACGGGGCTAGCGGGAGTTCTGGGGAGCTGTTTTTT. The chain employs TRBV6-5 and TRBJ2-2, with 10 positions matching TRBD2. After removal of 2 bases from V and 8 bases from J, the junction contained 8 bases not matched to a gene. CDR1 is MNHEY and CDR2 is SVGAGI in the germline V gene. CDR3 size: 16 residues.

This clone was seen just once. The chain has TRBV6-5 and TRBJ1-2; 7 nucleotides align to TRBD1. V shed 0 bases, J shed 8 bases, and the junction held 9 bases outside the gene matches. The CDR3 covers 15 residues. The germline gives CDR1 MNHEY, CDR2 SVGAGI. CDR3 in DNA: TGTGCCAGCAGTTACTCCCCTAAGGGGGCGCAGGGCTACACCTTC. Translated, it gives CASSYSPKGAQGYTF.